The text below deals with one TCR beta chain. The sample is drawn from a study of control samples from healthy donors and cancer patients. Generated by immunoSEQ multiplex PCR, the TCRdb table keeps only in-frame clones and is missing some. The table has some 71,000 clones, approximately 87% seen once. V lost 2 bases to trimming and J lost 4 bases, with 13 bases between them. The CDR3 length is 15 residues. CDR1 is SGHRS, CDR2 YFSETQ, per germline. What was sequenced was PBMCs. This sequence originates from a woman aged 45-65 years with head and neck cancer. V gene TRBV5-1 combines with J gene TRBJ2-1, with D perhaps matching TRBD1 or TRBD2 (5 bases each). The CDR3 here is CASSFTGTGYNEQFF. The CDR3 coding sequence is TGCGCCAGCAGCTTTACGGGGACGGGGTACAATGAGCAGTTCTTC.